This T cell receptor (beta chain) was retrieved from a study of OX40 agonist ivuxolimab in advanced cancers. Overall study context: Administration of intravenous ivuxolimab to patients occurred every 2 weeks at 0.01 to 10 mg/kg. The study reported partial responses in three patients: one hepatocellular carcinoma, two cutaneous melanoma. The study's findings and limits: No antigen was identified for the clonally expanded peripheral T cells.

V was cut by 5 bases and J by 4 bases, with 15 bases left in between. This CDR3 comprises 14 residues. CDR1 and CDR2 from the germline V gene are SGHTA and FQGNSA. Produced via immunoSEQ multiplex PCR; TCRdb's table is partial and in-frame only. In the table there are about 110,000 clones, approximately 89% of which are singletons. Blood sampling took place at baseline, cycle 4 day 1, and cycle 7 day 1. As to this clone: Its antigen remains unidentified.

Material: CD4+ or CD8+ T cells sorted from blood, obtained in a trial of the OX40 agonist ivuxolimab. The origin of this receptor is an adult with an advanced solid tumor such as melanoma, head and neck, liver or kidney cancer. V gene TRBV7-2 combines with J gene TRBJ2-7, with a weak D call TRBD1 (6 bases). The CDR3 spells CASSLYRVVYEQYF. CDR3 in DNA: TGTGCCAGCAGCCTCTACAGGGTCGTTTACGAGCAGTACTTC.